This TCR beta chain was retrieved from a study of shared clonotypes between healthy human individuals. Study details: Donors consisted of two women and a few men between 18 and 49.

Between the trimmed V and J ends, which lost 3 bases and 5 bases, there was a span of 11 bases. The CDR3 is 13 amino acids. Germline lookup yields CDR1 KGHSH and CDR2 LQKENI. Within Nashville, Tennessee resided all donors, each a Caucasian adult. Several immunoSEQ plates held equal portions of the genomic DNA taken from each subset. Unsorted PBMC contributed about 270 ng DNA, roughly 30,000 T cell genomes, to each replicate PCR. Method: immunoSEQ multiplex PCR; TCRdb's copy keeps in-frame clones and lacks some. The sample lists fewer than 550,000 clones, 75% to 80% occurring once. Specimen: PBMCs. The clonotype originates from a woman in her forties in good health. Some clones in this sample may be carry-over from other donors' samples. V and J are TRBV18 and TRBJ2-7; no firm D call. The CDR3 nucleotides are TGTGCCAGCTCACCCCCTGGGTACCACGAGCAGTACTTC. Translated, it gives CASSPPGYHEQYF.